This is a list of T cell receptor beta chains from one sample in a study of CD8 T cells in ankylosing spondylitis. Each CDR3 protein is one row after TCRdb ran MiXCR on the 5' RACE reads. The table has roughly 200,000 distinct CDR3 sequences, around a quarter seen once. The specimen sequenced was blood, either unsorted or a sorted T cell fraction (not recorded which). The receptors stem from a male donor with ankylosing spondylitis or in good health (not recorded which). Both conserved end residues are part of each CDR3. The D gene is left open where the match is weak. Rows give clone size only sometimes, using once, few, many, or a class for an expanded clone.

>.|many|TRBJ1-5|TRBV7-2
TGTGCCAGCAGCAATAGCCTGACGGGTAGGAGCAATCAGCCCCAGCATTTT
CASSNSLTGRSNQPQHF
>.|many|TRBJ2-1|TRBV15
TGTGCCACCAGCAGAGGCCGGGTAGGCAATGAGCAGTTCTTC
CATSRGRVGNEQFF
>TRBD1|many|TRBJ2-7|TRBV29-1
TGCAGCGTCCTGGACAGGACTTGGGAGCAGTACTTC
CSVLDRTWEQYF
>.|many|TRBJ2-5|TRBV20-1
TGCAGTGCTAGCCCTAGCGAGACCCAGTACTTC
CSASPSETQYF
>TRBD1|many|TRBJ1-2|TRBV27
TGTGCCAGCAGTTCGGAGTTACAGGGGGCGCGGGGCTACACCTTC
CASSSELQGARGYTF
>.|many|TRBJ1-5|TRBV20-1
TGCAGTGCGGATGGGGGGGGAAGTCAGCCCCAGCATTTT
CSADGGGSQPQHF
>.|.|TRBJ2-3|TRBV5-1
TGCGCCAGCAGCTTGGAACCCAGCCCAGATACGCAGTATTTT
CASSLEPSPDTQYF
>TRBD2|many|TRBJ2-7|TRBV9
TGTGCCAGCAGCGTAGCCCCAGCGGGAGAAATCTACGAGCAGTACTTC
CASSVAPAGEIYEQYF
>TRBD2|few|TRBJ2-1|TRBV20-1
TGCAGTGCGCCCCAACTAGCGGGAGGGCCAAATGAGCAGTTCTTC
CSAPQLAGGPNEQFF
>TRBD1|many|TRBJ1-5|TRBV6-1
TGTGCCAGCATGACAGGGGCGCGACAGCCCCAGCATTTT
CASMTGARQPQHF
>TRBD2|few|TRBJ2-7|TRBV9
TGTGCCAGCAGCGTAGGGGCGCGGGGGACCTACGAGCAGTACTTC
CASSVGARGTYEQYF
>.|.|TRBJ2-7|TRBV5-1
TGCGCCAGCAGCTTGAGGTTTGGGGAGGACGAGCAGTACTTC
CASSLRFGEDEQYF
>.|.|TRBJ2-3|TRBV29-1
TGCAGCGTTGAAGCTGGCTTGACTACGCAGTATTTT
CSVEAGLTTQYF
>.|few|TRBJ2-3|TRBV5-1
TGCGCCAGCAGTCGGCAGGCCCCAGATACGCAGTATTTT
CASSRQAPDTQYF
>TRBD2|.|TRBJ2-3|TRBV7-3
TGTGCCAGCAGCGAGCACAGCGGGAGGTCGGGAGGGACGCAGTATTTT
CASSEHSGRSGGTQYF
>TRBD1|.|TRBJ2-7|TRBV20-1
TGCAGTGCTAGGCTCTCGGGACAGGGGACCGAGCAGTACTTC
CSARLSGQGTEQYF
>.|.|TRBJ1-1|TRBV12-3/TRBV12-4
TGTGCCAGCAGTTTAGCCGGGGGGGCTGAAGCTTTCTTT
CASSLAGGAEAFF
>.|many|TRBJ2-2|TRBV2
TGTGCCAGCACCGGAGATGGGAATACCTTGGCCGGGGAGCTGTTTTTT
CASTGDGNTLAGELFF
>.|.|TRBJ1-2|TRBV4-3
TGCGCCAGCAGCCAAGATTATGAAAACAGCTTCTATGGCTACACCTTC
CASSQDYENSFYGYTF
>TRBD1|few|TRBJ1-2|TRBV18
TGTGCCAGCTCACCTTCCAGGGGGCTTGGCTACACCTTC
CASSPSRGLGYTF
>.|many|TRBJ2-3|TRBV5-1
TGCGCCAGCAGCTTGGCAGGGAAGGTCCCAGATACGCAGTATTTT
CASSLAGKVPDTQYF
>TRBD2|once|TRBJ2-5|TRBV20-1
TGCAGTGCCCGACTAGCGGGAAGGCAAGAGACCCAGTACTTC
CSARLAGRQETQYF
>.|.|TRBJ2-5|TRBV5-4
TGTGCCAGCAGCTCGGGCACTATTGGGACCCAGTACTTC
CASSSGTIGTQYF
>.|many|TRBJ2-1|TRBV4-2
TGTGCCAGCAGCCTCACGCCTCCCGGGGGTTGGTTTGGTAGCACGGGAAGGGATGAGCAGTTCTTC
CASSLTPPGGWFGSTGRDEQFF
>.|once|TRBJ1-6|TRBV20-1
TGCAGTGCTAGAGCTACCGGGAACTATAATTCACCCCTCCACTTT
CSARATGNYNSPLHF
>.|.|TRBJ2-4|TRBV7-2
TGTGCCAGCAGCTTAGAGGTCAGGGGATTTCAGTACTTC
CASSLEVRGFQYF
>.|few|TRBJ1-2|TRBV20-1
TGCAGTGCTAGAGACGGAACGGCCGTCTATGGCTACACCTTC
CSARDGTAVYGYTF
>.|.|TRBJ1-2|TRBV6-5
TGTGCCAGCAGTTACCAGCCGGACGGTGACTATGGCTACACCTTC
CASSYQPDGDYGYTF
>.|once|TRBJ2-7|TRBV15
TGTGCCACCAGCAGCGGACGGCAAAGCTCCTACGAGCAGTACTTC
CATSSGRQSSYEQYF
>TRBD2|.|TRBJ2-1|TRBV25-1
TGTGCCAGCAGTGTCGCGCAGGGACTAGACCCCAATGAGCAGTTCTTC
CASSVAQGLDPNEQFF